This T cell receptor (beta chain) was sequenced in a study of T cell responses to AZD1222 COVID-19 vaccine. TCRdb's copy holds only in-frame clones and misses some; the assay was immunoSEQ multiplex PCR. There are 150,000 to 200,000 clones in the sample; around 89% occur only once, and 4.3% lies in the top ten. The sample here was peripheral blood, taken 28 days after the second AZD1222 dose. This clonotype was obtained from an adult who received the AZD1222 COVID-19 vaccine.

The DNA of the CDR3 is TGTGCCAGCAGTCTTGGTGCCGGGAGGGGTCAGCCCCAGCATTTT. It yields the protein CASSLGAGRGQPQHF. The V gene is TRBV5-5, the J gene TRBJ1-5, with D possibly matching TRBD1 (5 bases). V was clipped by 5 bases and J by 6 bases, with 18 bases between them. This CDR3 region has 15 residues. Germline V gene data show CDR1 as SGHKS and CDR2 as YYEKEE (reference sequence). Full variable domain (rest looked up from reference TRBV5-5 and TRBJ1-5): DAGVTQSPTHLIKTRGQQVTLRCSPISGHKSVSWYQQVLGQGPQFIFQYYEKEERGRGNFPDRFSARQFPNYSSELNVNALLLGDSALYLCASSLGAGRGQPQHFGDGTRLSIL.